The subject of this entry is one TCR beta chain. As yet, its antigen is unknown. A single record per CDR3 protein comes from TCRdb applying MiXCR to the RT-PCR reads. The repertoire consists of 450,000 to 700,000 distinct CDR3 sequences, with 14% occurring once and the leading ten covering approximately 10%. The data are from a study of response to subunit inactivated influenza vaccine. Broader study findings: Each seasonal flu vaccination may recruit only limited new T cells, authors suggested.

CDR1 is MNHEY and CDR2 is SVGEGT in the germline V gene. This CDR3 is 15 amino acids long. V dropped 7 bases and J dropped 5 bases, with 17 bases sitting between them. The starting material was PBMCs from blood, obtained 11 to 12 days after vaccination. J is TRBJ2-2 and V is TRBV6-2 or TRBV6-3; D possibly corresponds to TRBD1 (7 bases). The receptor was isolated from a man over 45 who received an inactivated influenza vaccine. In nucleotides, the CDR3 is TGTGCCAGCACTCTCAGGGGGGCAGTTACCGGGGAGCTGTTTTTT. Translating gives CASTLRGAVTGELFF.